Shown below are 9 T cell receptor beta chains from a single sample sequenced in a study of blood T cell repertoires in COVID-19. Produced via immunoSEQ multiplex PCR; TCRdb's table is partial and in-frame only. Among about 120,000 clones listed, 65% to 90% were seen once. The sample was peripheral blood. Receptors were obtained from a human donor in a cohort sampled during active COVID-19.

V and J are TRBV6-1 and TRBJ2-1; TRBD1 might be the D (5 bases). Deletions cut 2 bases from V and 0 bases from J, with 8 bases between. The CDR3 covers 15 residues. From germline, CDR1 is MNHNS and CDR2 SASEGT. The CDR3 region has the DNA TGTGCCAGCAGTGAAAGACAGAGCTCCTACAATGAGCAGTTCTTC. As protein: CASSERQSSYNEQFF.

The CDR3 protein is CASSLAGSGGLQETQYF. Here the CDR3 DNA reads TGTGCCAGCAGCTTAGCGGGGAGCGGGGGGCTACAAGAGACCCAGTACTTC. The chain is built from TRBV7-8 and TRBJ2-5, with TRBD2 matching 9 bases. Trimming at V came to 0 bases and at J to 2 bases, leaving 7 bases not matched to a gene. The germline V gene has CDR1 SGHVS and CDR2 FQNEAQ. The CDR3 totals 17 residues. Full variable domain (outside the CDR3, taken from reference TRBV7-8 and TRBJ2-5): GAGVSQSPRYKVAKRGQDVALRCDPISGHVSLFWYQQALGQGPEFLTYFQNEAQLDKSGLPSDRFFAERPEGSVSTLKIQRTQQEDSAVYLCASSLAGSGGLQETQYFGPGTRLLVL.

This clone occurred once. This chain links TRBV4-1 with TRBJ1-4; 9 nucleotides match TRBD1. The V and J ends lost 2 bases and 8 bases, in that order; junction bases with no gene match: 6. CDR1 and CDR2 (germline): MGHRA, YSYEKL. CDR3 length: 15 amino acids. CDR3 protein: CASSQPGTGLEKLFF. The CDR3 DNA is TGCGCCAGCAGCCAACCTGGGACAGGGCTAGAAAAACTGTTTTTT.

The chain joins TRBV6-1 to TRBJ2-2; 8 bases match TRBD1. Germline V gene lookup returns CDR1 MNHNS and CDR2 SASEGT. The length of the CDR3 is 15 residues. Trimming cost V 2 bases and J 6 bases; bases outside gene matches: 5. The CDR3 reads CASSEQGQGAGELFF. The CDR3 DNA reads TGTGCCAGCAGTGAACAAGGACAGGGAGCCGGGGAGCTGTTTTTT.

This clone was seen a single time. The chain recombines TRBV10-3 with TRBJ1-6; 10 bases fit TRBD1. Germline CDR1 ENHRY, CDR2 SYGVKD. J was trimmed by 5 bases and V by 6 bases; bases with no gene match: 4. The CDR3 sequence is 15 residues long. CDR3 DNA: TGTGCCATCAGGCCGACAGGGGGCCATAATTCACCCCTCCACTTT. It codes for CAIRPTGGHNSPLHF.

J is TRBJ1-1 and V is TRBV19; no clear D gene. Germline CDR1 and CDR2: LNHDA and SQIVND (reference sequence). The V end was cut by 4 bases, the J end by 0 bases, with 12 bases between. The CDR3 contains 15 residues. The chain's CDR3 is CASSSSERMNTEAFF. CDR3 nucleotide sequence: TGTGCCAGTAGTAGCTCAGAAAGAATGAACACTGAAGCTTTCTTT.

The J gene is TRBJ2-5, the V gene TRBV2; D gene unclear. Looked up from germline, CDR1 is SNHLY and CDR2 is FYNNEI. The CDR3 consists of 12 residues. Trimming removed 5 bases from V and 5 bases from J, with 9 bases in between. The CDR3 DNA reads as TGTGCCAGCAGTCGAGAGAGGGAGACCCAGTACTTC. Encoded protein: CASSRERETQYF.

This clone came up once. This chain uses TRBV7-2 with TRBJ1-6, with D perhaps TRBD1 (5 bases). The ends were cut back, 6 bases at V and 0 bases at J, with 21 bases in the middle. CDR1 and CDR2 from the germline V gene are SGHTA and FQGNSA. The CDR3 contains 19 residues. CDR3 bases: TGTGCCAGCAGTTATACCGGGGGAGTTTTTAGCTCCTATAATTCACCCCTCCACTTT. This encodes CASSYTGGVFSSYNSPLHF.

The CDR3 here is CASSFRIATDTQYF. The CDR3 bases are TGTGCCAGCAGTTTCAGGATTGCCACAGATACGCAGTATTTT. The chain joins TRBV5-4 to TRBJ2-3, with no clear D. The CDR3 consists of 14 residues. V lost 5 bases and J lost 2, with 12 bases in between. Germline CDR1 is SGHNT and CDR2 is YYREEE (reference sequence).